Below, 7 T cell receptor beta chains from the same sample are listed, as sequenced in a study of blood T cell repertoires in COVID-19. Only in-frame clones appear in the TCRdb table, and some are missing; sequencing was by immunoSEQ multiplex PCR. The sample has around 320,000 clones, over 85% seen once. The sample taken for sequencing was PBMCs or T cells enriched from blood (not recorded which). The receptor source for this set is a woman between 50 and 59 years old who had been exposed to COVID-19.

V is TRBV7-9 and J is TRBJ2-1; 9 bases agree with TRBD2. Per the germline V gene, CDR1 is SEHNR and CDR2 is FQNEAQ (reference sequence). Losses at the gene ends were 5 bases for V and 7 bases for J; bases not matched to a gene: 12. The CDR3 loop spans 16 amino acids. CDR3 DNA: TGTGCCAGCAGCCCGCGACTAGCGGAGACCCCGAATGAGCAGTTCTTC. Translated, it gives CASSPRLAETPNEQFF.

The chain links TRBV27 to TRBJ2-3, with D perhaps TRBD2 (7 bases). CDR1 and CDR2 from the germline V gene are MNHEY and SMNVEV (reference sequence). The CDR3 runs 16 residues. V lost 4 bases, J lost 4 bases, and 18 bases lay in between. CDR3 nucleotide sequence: TGTGCCAGCAGTTCCCGGAAGGGGGGGGGACCAGATACGCAGTATTTT. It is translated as CASSSRKGGGPDTQYF.

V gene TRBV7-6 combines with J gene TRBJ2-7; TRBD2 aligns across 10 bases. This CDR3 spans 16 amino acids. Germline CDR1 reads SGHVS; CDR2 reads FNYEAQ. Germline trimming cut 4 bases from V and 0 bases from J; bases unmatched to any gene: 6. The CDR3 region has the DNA TGTGCCAGCAGCTCCAGTCTAGCGGGGGCCTCCTACGAGCAGTACTTC. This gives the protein CASSSSLAGASYEQYF.

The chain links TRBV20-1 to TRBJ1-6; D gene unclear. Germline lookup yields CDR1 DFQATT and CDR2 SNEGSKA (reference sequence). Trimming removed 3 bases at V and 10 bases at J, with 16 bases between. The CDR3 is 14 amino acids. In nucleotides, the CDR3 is TGCAGTGCTAGTGTGGCGGGGATTGGGTCACCCCTCCACTTT. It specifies CSASVAGIGSPLHF.

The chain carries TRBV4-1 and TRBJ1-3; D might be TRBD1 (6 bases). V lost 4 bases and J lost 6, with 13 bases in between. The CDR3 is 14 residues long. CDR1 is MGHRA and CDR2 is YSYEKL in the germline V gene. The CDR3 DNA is TGCGCCAGCAGCCTACAGGGAAACTTAAACACCATATATTTT. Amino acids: CASSLQGNLNTIYF.

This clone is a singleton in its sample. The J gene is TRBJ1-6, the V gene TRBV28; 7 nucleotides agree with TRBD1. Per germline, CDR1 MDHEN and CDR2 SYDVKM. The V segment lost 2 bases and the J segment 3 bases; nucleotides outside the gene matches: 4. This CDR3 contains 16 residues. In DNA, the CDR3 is TGTGCCAGCAGTTTAATAGGGGGCAGCTATAATTCACCCCTCCACTTT. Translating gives CASSLIGGSYNSPLHF.

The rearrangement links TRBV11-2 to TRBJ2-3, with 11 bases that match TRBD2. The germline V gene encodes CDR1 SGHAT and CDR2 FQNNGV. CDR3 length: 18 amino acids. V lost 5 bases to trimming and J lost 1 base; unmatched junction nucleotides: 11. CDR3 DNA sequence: TGTGCCAGCAGCCCGACTAGCGGGGTGGTTTATGGCACAGATACGCAGTATTTT. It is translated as CASSPTSGVVYGTDTQYF.